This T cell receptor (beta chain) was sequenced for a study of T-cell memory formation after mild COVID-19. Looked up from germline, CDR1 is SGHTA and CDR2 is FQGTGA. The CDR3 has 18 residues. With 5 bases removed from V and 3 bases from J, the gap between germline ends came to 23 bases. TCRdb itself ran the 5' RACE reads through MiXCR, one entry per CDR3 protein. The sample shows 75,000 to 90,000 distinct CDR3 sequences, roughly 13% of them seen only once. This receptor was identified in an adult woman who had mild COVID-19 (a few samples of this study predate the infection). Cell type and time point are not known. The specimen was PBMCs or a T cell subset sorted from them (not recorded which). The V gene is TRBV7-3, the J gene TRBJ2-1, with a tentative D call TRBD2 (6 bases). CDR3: CASSKRGGSGRSYNEQFF. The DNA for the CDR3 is TGTGCCAGCAGCAAACGTGGAGGGTCGGGGAGAAGCTACAATGAGCAGTTCTTC.